The rows below give T cell receptor beta chains drawn from one sample of a study of blood T cell repertoires in COVID-19. Sequenced by immunoSEQ multiplex PCR; TCRdb stores in-frame clones only, minus some. Of 60,000 or so clones listed, around 87% are singletons. Sequencing was performed on peripheral blood. The receptor source for this set is a man between 60 and 75 years old with active or convalescent COVID-19. Each CDR3 is given with its conserved first and last residue. Each record gives: CDR3 DNA, CDR3 protein, V gene, J gene, D gene, clone size. The D gene is left open where the match is weak. Expanded clones are given a class, and other clones once, few, many or no size at all.

CDR3 DNA: TGTGCCAGCAGGCCTACTAGCGGGAGAGGATACGAGCAGTACTTC; CDR3 protein: CASRPTSGRGYEQYF; V gene: TRBV6-5; J gene: TRBJ2-7; D gene: TRBD2; clone size: few
CDR3 DNA: TGCAGCGGGGGAGCGGGAGTGTCTTCCGGGGAGCTGTTTTTT; CDR3 protein: CSGGAGVSSGELFF; V gene: TRBV29-1; J gene: TRBJ2-2; D gene: TRBD2; clone size: .
CDR3 DNA: TGTGCCAGCACCAGAGGATCAGGGAACGATATGAACACTGAAGCTTTCTTT; CDR3 protein: CASTRGSGNDMNTEAFF; V gene: TRBV2; J gene: TRBJ1-1; D gene: .; clone size: .
CDR3 DNA: TGTGCCAGCTCACCACGCGGGGGGTCGGACACTGAAGCTTTCTTT; CDR3 protein: CASSPRGGSDTEAFF; V gene: TRBV18; J gene: TRBJ1-1; D gene: .; clone size: .
CDR3 DNA: TGTGCCAGCAGCTTTAGCCCTCGACCCTCCTCTGGAAACACCATATATTTT; CDR3 protein: CASSFSPRPSSGNTIYF; V gene: TRBV7-2; J gene: TRBJ1-3; D gene: .; clone size: .
CDR3 DNA: TGTGCCAGCAGCTTAGCGTCCGGCGGGGGATGGACTCCCACAGATACGCAGTATTTT; CDR3 protein: CASSLASGGGWTPTDTQYF; V gene: TRBV7-2; J gene: TRBJ2-3; D gene: TRBD2; clone size: .
CDR3 DNA: TGTGCCAGCAGCGTAGACCAGGGGAGTAATTCACCCCTCCACTTT; CDR3 protein: CASSVDQGSNSPLHF; V gene: TRBV9; J gene: TRBJ1-6; D gene: .; clone size: .
CDR3 DNA: TGCGCCAGCAGCTTTGCAGGGGGCCCGACTAACTATGGCTACACCTTC; CDR3 protein: CASSFAGGPTNYGYTF; V gene: TRBV5-1; J gene: TRBJ1-2; D gene: TRBD1; clone size: .
CDR3 DNA: TGCGCCAGCAGCCCCTACAGGGGTCAGACAGATACGCAGTATTTT; CDR3 protein: CASSPYRGQTDTQYF; V gene: TRBV4-3; J gene: TRBJ2-3; D gene: TRBD1; clone size: .
CDR3 DNA: TGCGCCAGCAGCCGGTACCGGGGGGCGGGATCTTCTTACTCCTACGAGCAGTACTTC; CDR3 protein: CASSRYRGAGSSYSYEQYF; V gene: TRBV5-1; J gene: TRBJ2-7; D gene: .; clone size: .
CDR3 DNA: TGTGCCAGCTCACCAACTGGGGACTACTACTACAATGAGCAGTTCTTC; CDR3 protein: CASSPTGDYYYNEQFF; V gene: TRBV18; J gene: TRBJ2-1; D gene: TRBD2; clone size: .
CDR3 DNA: TGTGCCAGCAGCGATCGGACTAGTCTCTACGAGCAGTACTTC; CDR3 protein: CASSDRTSLYEQYF; V gene: TRBV5-6; J gene: TRBJ2-7; D gene: TRBD2; clone size: .
CDR3 DNA: TGCGCCAGCAGCCAAGCGAGACTAGCGGGGGTTGATACGCAGTATTTT; CDR3 protein: CASSQARLAGVDTQYF; V gene: TRBV4-3; J gene: TRBJ2-3; D gene: TRBD2; clone size: .
CDR3 DNA: TGTGCCAGCAGCACGGGGACAGGGATGCGCTACACCTTC; CDR3 protein: CASSTGTGMRYTF; V gene: TRBV7-2; J gene: TRBJ1-2; D gene: TRBD1; clone size: .
CDR3 DNA: TGTGCCAGCAGCTTAGTTTTCGGACTAGCGGGAGGGGAGCAGTTCTTC; CDR3 protein: CASSLVFGLAGGEQFF; V gene: TRBV11-3; J gene: TRBJ2-1; D gene: TRBD2; clone size: .
CDR3 DNA: TGTGCCAGCAGTGAATTTACAGCATCCTATGGCTACACCTTC; CDR3 protein: CASSEFTASYGYTF; V gene: TRBV6-1; J gene: TRBJ1-2; D gene: .; clone size: .
CDR3 DNA: TGTGCCAGCAGCTTGGGACTCTACGAGCAGTACTTC; CDR3 protein: CASSLGLYEQYF; V gene: TRBV5-6; J gene: TRBJ2-7; D gene: .; clone size: .
CDR3 DNA: TGTGCCAGCAGTCGGGAGACTAGCGCTTACAATGAGCAGTTCTTC; CDR3 protein: CASSRETSAYNEQFF; V gene: TRBV2; J gene: TRBJ2-1; D gene: TRBD2; clone size: .
CDR3 DNA: TGTGCCAGCAGTGCCACAGGGACGCTTAATGGCTACACCTTC; CDR3 protein: CASSATGTLNGYTF; V gene: TRBV28; J gene: TRBJ1-2; D gene: .; clone size: .
CDR3 DNA: TGTGCCACCAGCAGAGATCGGGAAAGGGGGATAGGACGCATAGATACGCAGTATTTT; CDR3 protein: CATSRDRERGIGRIDTQYF; V gene: TRBV15; J gene: TRBJ2-3; D gene: .; clone size: .
CDR3 DNA: TGTGCCAGCAGCTTAGTCACGACAGCCGCCTACACCTTC; CDR3 protein: CASSLVTTAAYTF; V gene: TRBV7-9; J gene: TRBJ1-2; D gene: .; clone size: .
CDR3 DNA: TGTGCCAGCAGGGGAGGCACTGAAGCTTTCTTT; CDR3 protein: CASRGGTEAFF; V gene: TRBV3-1/TRBV3-2; J gene: TRBJ1-1; D gene: .; clone size: .
CDR3 DNA: TGTGCCAGCAGCTTAGGCCCCGAGGACACCGGTACGCAGTATTTT; CDR3 protein: CASSLGPEDTGTQYF; V gene: TRBV7-3; J gene: TRBJ2-3; D gene: .; clone size: .
CDR3 DNA: TGTGCCAGCAGCACAGATCTCTCTGGAAACACCATATATTTT; CDR3 protein: CASSTDLSGNTIYF; V gene: TRBV11-2; J gene: TRBJ1-3; D gene: .; clone size: .
CDR3 DNA: TGTGCCAGCAGCTTCGACAGCACCTACGAGCAGTACTTC; CDR3 protein: CASSFDSTYEQYF; V gene: TRBV7-9; J gene: TRBJ2-7; D gene: .; clone size: .
CDR3 DNA: TGTGCCAGCAGTAATGACAGGGTTAATCCCCAGCATTTT; CDR3 protein: CASSNDRVNPQHF; V gene: TRBV12-3/TRBV12-4; J gene: TRBJ1-5; D gene: TRBD1; clone size: .
CDR3 DNA: TGTGCCAGCAGCTGGGACAGGGGTCCCTACAATGAGCAGTTCTTC; CDR3 protein: CASSWDRGPYNEQFF; V gene: TRBV7-3; J gene: TRBJ2-1; D gene: TRBD1; clone size: .
CDR3 DNA: TGTGCCAGCAGCTTACGCGGACAGCCAGGGGAGACCCAGTACTTC; CDR3 protein: CASSLRGQPGETQYF; V gene: TRBV7-2; J gene: TRBJ2-5; D gene: .; clone size: .